The TCR beta chain under discussion was sequenced for a study of technical replicates of blood from a few donors. V gave up 6 bases and J gave up 3 bases; unmatched junction bases: 12. This CDR3 has 18 amino acids. CDR1 is LNHDA and CDR2 is SQIVND in the germline V gene (reference sequence). Repertoires were generated with immunoSEQ multiplex PCR, while TCRdb's copy carries only in-frame clones and drops some. The sample records approximately 89,000 clones, roughly 94% being singletons. Material: T cells isolated from PBMCs. This TCR was sampled from a human donor in good health. The chain joins TRBV19 to TRBJ2-2; 11 positions agree with TRBD2. Written as DNA, the CDR3 is TGTGCCAGTAGGGCAGATGACATAGCGGGAGGGGACACCGGGGAGCTGTTTTTT. Its translation is CASRADDIAGGDTGELFF. Drawing the rest from reference TRBV19 and TRBJ2-2, the complete variable domain is DGGITQSPKYLFRKEGQNVTLSCEQNLNHDAMYWYRQDPGQGLRLIYYSQIVNDFQKGDIAEGYSVSREKKESFPLTVTSAQKNPTAFYLCASRADDIAGGDTGELFFGEGSRLTVL.